This paragraph reports one T cell receptor (beta chain). Its specificity is unknown. V lost 5 bases and J lost 11; bases outside the gene matches: 6. The CDR3 spans 13 residues. Germline loops: CDR1 SNHLY, CDR2 FYNNEI. The PCR used 60 Vbeta and 13 Jbeta primers. Sequencing was performed with immunoSEQ multiplex PCR; in TCRdb, only in-frame clones are kept and a portion is missing. The data show 93,000 or so clones, approximately 84% seen once. The sample is drawn from a study of cytomegalovirus exposure and HLA in healthy donors. Overall study findings and caveats: With later analysis, a missense DCLRE1C variant became linked to TCR beta V- and J-gene trimming.

Specimen: PBMCs. This TCR was recovered from a woman younger than 30 in good health and CMV-seropositive. The V gene is TRBV2, the J gene TRBJ1-1; TRBD1 matches 12 bases. DNA for the CDR3: TGTGCCAGCAGTCGGGGACAGGGGGCTTGGGCTTTCTTT. Translated: CASSRGQGAWAFF.